The T cell receptor (beta chain) described here comes from a study of blood T cells in healthy people across ages. Trimming pared 5 bases from V and 0 bases from J, leaving 11 bases between. This CDR3 is built from 16 residues. The V gene's germline CDR1 is SGHTA and CDR2 FQGTGA. Using a J-beta primer mix together with a sample-barcoded 5' primer, a second PCR was run for roughly 6 to 11 cycles. TCRdb reprocessed the 5' RACE reads with MiXCR, giving one entry per CDR3 protein. The sample lists approximately 700,000 distinct CDR3 sequences; approximately 31% were seen once. This clonotype turned up a few times.

This sequence was found in a woman aged 80 or over in good health. V gene TRBV7-3 combines with J gene TRBJ2-6; possible D gene TRBD1, 6 bases. Sequencing was performed on blood. CDR3 nucleotide sequence: TGTGCCAGCAGCCCCACAGGGTACTCTGGGGCCAACGTCCTGACTTTC. This sequence encodes CASSPTGYSGANVLTF.